What follows are 6 T cell receptor beta chains derived from one specimen sequenced in a study of blood T cell repertoires in COVID-19. Using immunoSEQ multiplex PCR, the repertoire was profiled, and TCRdb retains in-frame clones only, with some absent. The table lists roughly 94,000 clones, around 84% of them singletons. Material for sequencing was peripheral blood. The origin of the receptors is a man between 60 and 70 years old with acute or convalescent COVID-19.

This sequence joins TRBV20-1 and TRBJ2-7; the D is unclear. CDR3 length: 13 amino acids. The V gene's germline CDR1 is DFQATT and CDR2 SNEGSKA (reference sequence). V lost 6 bases to trimming and J lost 0 bases, with 12 bases between them. The CDR3 loop reads CSASSGSSYEQYV. The CDR3 DNA sequence: TGCAGTGCAAGTAGTGGCAGCTCCTACGAGCAGTACGTC.

This clone was counted a few times. V usage is TRBV4-2 and J usage is TRBJ2-2, with 7 bases aligning to TRBD2. Germline CDR1 LGHNA, CDR2 YNFKEQ. V was pared by 2 bases and J by 0 bases, with 3 bases of the junction left unmatched. This CDR3 is 16 amino acids long. CDR3 region: CASSQPRGTNTGELFF. The CDR3 DNA reads TGTGCCAGCAGCCAACCGCGGGGGACGAACACCGGGGAGCTGTTTTTT.

The V call is TRBV18, the J call TRBJ1-5, with 7 bases lining up with TRBD1. Trimming took 6 bases from V and 5 from J; bases not matched to a gene: 10. The CDR3 totals 15 residues. Germline loops: CDR1 KGHSH, CDR2 LQKENI. CDR3 nucleotide sequence: TGTGCCAGCTCCATTTGGCAGGGGGTACATCAGCCCCAGCATTTT. Its translation: CASSIWQGVHQPQHF.

This clone showed up just a few times. The chain couples TRBV25-1 to TRBJ1-4, with D perhaps matching TRBD1 (5 bases). The CDR3 spans 15 residues. CDR1 is MGHDK and CDR2 is SYGVNS in the germline V gene. Trimming took 1 base from V and 4 from J, leaving 10 bases between them. The CDR3 DNA is TGTGCCAGCAGTGAATGGGGCGGAGATAATGAAAAACTGTTTTTT. Its translation: CASSEWGGDNEKLFF.

The CDR3 nucleotides are TGTGCCAGCAGCTTAGGTCCACAGACGAACACTGAAGCTTTCTTT. It is translated as CASSLGPQTNTEAFF. The chain links TRBV13 to TRBJ1-1; no clear D. V was trimmed by 0 bases and J by 1 base, leaving 9 bases between them. Germline V gene data show CDR1 as PRHDT and CDR2 as FYEKMQ (reference sequence). This CDR3 region has 15 residues.

The chain uses TRBV2 and TRBJ1-1; weak D call: TRBD1 (5 bases). Trimming shortened V by 9 bases and J by 6 bases, and 8 bases separated the two germline ends. This CDR3 has 10 residues. Looked up from germline, CDR1 is SNHLY and CDR2 is FYNNEI. The CDR3 loop is CARGGSEAFF. The CDR3, as DNA: TGTGCCAGGGGGGGTTCTGAAGCTTTCTTT.